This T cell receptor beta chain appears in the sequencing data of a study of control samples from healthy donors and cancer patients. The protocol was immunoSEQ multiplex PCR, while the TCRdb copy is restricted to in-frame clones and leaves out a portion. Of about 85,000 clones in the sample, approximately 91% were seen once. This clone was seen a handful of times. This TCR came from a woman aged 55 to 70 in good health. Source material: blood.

The CDR3 loop reads CASSGTHQGTGELFF. DNA of the CDR3: TGTGCCAGCAGTGGGACCCACCAGGGCACCGGGGAGCTGTTTTTT. The rearrangement joins TRBV6-4 to TRBJ2-2, with D maybe TRBD1 (5 bases). Germline CDR1 and CDR2: MRHNA and SNTAGT. Trimming shortened V by 4 bases and J by 4 bases, and 13 bases separated the two germline ends. The CDR3 consists of 15 residues.